Each of the 29 T cell receptor beta chains below was sequenced from the same sample in a study of sequential checkpoint blockade in melanoma. Here immunoSEQ multiplex PCR was the method, and the copy in TCRdb shows in-frame clones only, minus some. The repertoire holds some 13,000 clones, with roughly a fifth as singletons. Treatment meaning: randomized to nivolumab then ipilimumab (arm A) or the reverse (arm B). The material was tumor tissue (inferred from file names), obtained from a patient given nivolumab and ipilimumab in sequence. The receptors stem from a human donor with melanoma.

This clone occurred a few times. The gene calls are TRBV11-3 and TRBJ2-1; the D is unclear. The CDR3 runs to 17 residues. The germline gives CDR1 SGHNT, CDR2 YENEEA. The V end was cut by 6 bases, the J end by 5 bases, with 23 bases between. CDR3 residues: CASSYFGSTASNNEQFF. The CDR3 DNA is TGTGCCAGCAGTTATTTCGGCAGCACCGCCAGTAACAATGAGCAGTTCTTC. The variable domain in full, with the rest retrieved from reference TRBV11-3 and TRBJ2-1, is EAGVVQSPRYKIIEKKQPVAFWCNPISGHNTLYWYLQNLGQGPELLIRYENEEAVDDSQLPKDRFSAERLKGVDSTLKIQPAELGDSAVYLCASSYFGSTASNNEQFFGPGTRLTVL.

This CDR3 is CASSFTALTRDTIYF. The CDR3 DNA reads TGTGCCAGCAGCTTCACAGCTCTAACTAGAGACACCATATATTTT. The V call is TRBV11-3, the J call TRBJ1-3; D is unclear. Germline values: CDR1 SGHNT, CDR2 YENEEA. The V end lost 3 bases, the J end lost 8 bases, and 17 bases lay between the germline ends. The CDR3 extends over 15 amino acids. Based on the CDR3 plus reference TRBV11-3 and TRBJ1-3, the full variable domain is EAGVVQSPRYKIIEKKQPVAFWCNPISGHNTLYWYLQNLGQGPELLIRYENEEAVDDSQLPKDRFSAERLKGVDSTLKIQPAELGDSAVYLCASSFTALTRDTIYFGEGSWLTVV.

V gene TRBV14 combines with J gene TRBJ1-1; D gene ambiguous. The germline V gene encodes CDR1 SGHDN and CDR2 FVKESK. The CDR3 spans 14 residues. With 4 bases removed from V and 4 bases from J, the gap between germline ends came to 13 bases. CDR3 nucleotide sequence: TGTGCCAGCAGCCCTCTCGGGTTGGGCACTGAAGCTTTCTTT. This codes for CASSPLGLGTEAFF.

The rearrangement links TRBV5-1 to TRBJ2-5; the match to TRBD1 covers 7 bases. Germline CDR1 is SGHRS and CDR2 is YFSETQ. CDR3 length equals 15 residues. J lost 0 bases, V lost 8 bases, and 10 bases had no gene match. CDR3 residues: CASKTGTAYQETQYF. The CDR3 DNA is TGCGCCAGTAAAACCGGGACAGCGTACCAAGAGACCCAGTACTTC.

This clone was seen only a few times. The V call is TRBV6-8, the J call TRBJ1-1, with 8 bases matching TRBD1. The germline CDR1 and CDR2 sequences are MNHGY and SAAAGT. This CDR3 region has 12 residues. The V gene end was trimmed by 4 bases and the J gene end by 7 bases; junction bases not matched to a gene: 2. The CDR3 region is CASSWTGYEAFF. Here the CDR3 DNA reads TGTGCCAGCAGTTGGACAGGGTATGAAGCTTTCTTT.

The chain recombines TRBV5-1 with TRBJ1-2; TRBD1 might be the D (6 bases). The CDR3 length is 15 residues. V was pared by 5 bases and J by 1 base, with 15 bases between. Germline CDR1 and CDR2: SGHRS and YFSETQ. CDR3 DNA sequence: TGCGCCAGCAGTCCAGGGACACCTTTTAACTATGGCTACACCTTC. This codes for CASSPGTPFNYGYTF. Full variable domain (remainder filled in from reference TRBV5-1 and TRBJ1-2): KAGVTQTPRYLIKTRGQQVTLSCSPISGHRSVSWYQQTPGQGLQFLFEYFSETQRNKGNFPGRFSGRQFSNSRSEMNVSTLELGDSALYLCASSPGTPFNYGYTFGSGTRLTVV.

By its share, this clone is large. The junction and the germline gene differ at one end; a read error may be behind it. The chain uses TRBV6-8 and TRBJ1-5; D is uncertain. The CDR3 is 17 residues long. Germline V gives CDR1 MNHGY, CDR2 SAAAGT. CDR3 residues: CASSDSREGASNQPQHF. The CDR3 DNA follows: TGTGCCAGCAGTGACTCGAGGGAGGGAGCAAGCAATCAGCCCCAGCATTTT.

The V and J genes are TRBV18 and TRBJ2-2, with D tentatively TRBD2 (5 bases). This CDR3 is 16 amino acids long. CDR1 is KGHSH and CDR2 is LQKENI in the germline V gene. V was pared by 1 base and J by 2 bases, with 11 bases between. The CDR3 region has the DNA TGTGCCAGCTCACCACAAGCGGCGCTTAACACCGGGGAGCTGTTTTTT. Translating it yields CASSPQAALNTGELFF.

The chain uses TRBV5-1 and TRBJ2-7; D possibly corresponds to TRBD1 (5 bases). The CDR3 is 15 residues long. The germline V and J ends were trimmed by 4 bases and 1 base, with 15 bases remaining between them. Germline V gives CDR1 SGHRS, CDR2 YFSETQ. The CDR3 region is CASSPEPRTSYEQYF. CDR3 bases: TGCGCCAGCAGCCCGGAACCGCGGACATCCTACGAGCAGTACTTC.

This clone was recorded many times. The chain recombines TRBV11-3 with TRBJ2-3; 12 nucleotides match TRBD2. CDR3 size: 16 residues. The junction had 4 bases not matched to a gene; V was cut back by 5 bases and J by 1 base. Germline-derived CDR1 and CDR2 are SGHNT and YENEEA. This CDR3 is CASSPLAGGRTDTQYF. CDR3 DNA: TGTGCCAGCAGCCCACTAGCGGGGGGACGCACAGATACGCAGTATTTT.

This clone was seen a few times. The V and J genes are TRBV28 and TRBJ1-2; TRBD1 agrees at 8 bases. The V gene's germline CDR1 is MDHEN and CDR2 SYDVKM. The CDR3 is 15 amino acids. The V gene end was trimmed by 4 bases and the J gene end by 1 base; junction bases not matched to a gene: 5. CDR3 amino acids: CASSSAGGNNYGYTF. CDR3 sequence (DNA): TGTGCCAGCAGTTCCGCAGGGGGCAATAACTATGGCTACACCTTC.

The chain has TRBV29-1 and TRBJ1-2; 8 positions agree with TRBD1. CDR1 is SQVTM and CDR2 is ANQGSEA in the germline V gene. V lost 4 bases to trimming and J lost 4 bases; unmatched junction nucleotides: 8. The CDR3 spans 14 residues. The CDR3 region has the DNA TGCAGCGTTGTTCTTAACGACAGGGGCTATGGCTACACCTTC. It encodes CSVVLNDRGYGYTF.

This clone was picked up a small number of times. The chain links TRBV6-8 to TRBJ2-7, with D hard to call. CDR1 is MNHGY and CDR2 is SAAAGT in the germline V gene. V lost 2 bases, J lost 0 bases, and 8 bases lay in between. This CDR3 has 14 amino acids. CDR3 sequence: CASSYGASSYEQYF. CDR3 sequence (DNA): TGTGCCAGCAGTTACGGAGCGTCCTCCTACGAGCAGTACTTC.

The chain employs TRBV18 and TRBJ1-1; TRBD1 is a possible D gene (5 bases). Germline V gene sequence: CDR1 KGHSH, CDR2 LQKENI. The ends were cut back, 3 bases at V and 2 bases at J, with 10 bases in the middle. This CDR3 is built from 14 residues. CDR3 in amino acids: CASSPWDANTEAFF. CDR3 in DNA: TGTGCCAGCTCACCTTGGGACGCTAACACTGAAGCTTTCTTT. Combining the CDR3 with reference TRBV18 and TRBJ1-1 gives the whole variable domain NAGVMQNPRHLVRRRGQEARLRCSPMKGHSHVYWYRQLPEEGLKFMVYLQKENIIDESGMPKERFSAEFPKEGPSILRIQQVVRGDSAAYFCASSPWDANTEAFFGQGTRLTVV.

There are a few counts of this clone. The rearrangement links TRBV10-2 to TRBJ2-3, with 7 bases identical to TRBD1. Germline CDR1 WSHSY, CDR2 SAAADI. V lost 4 bases, J lost 6 bases, and 10 bases stayed unmatched. The CDR3 consists of 15 residues. The CDR3 is CASSVSGTARDTQYF. CDR3 coding DNA: TGCGCCAGCAGTGTTTCAGGGACAGCGAGGGATACGCAGTATTTT.

The V call is TRBV11-3, the J call TRBJ1-5; TRBD1 is a possible D gene (6 bases). This CDR3 is 15 amino acids long. Germline CDR1 reads SGHNT; CDR2 reads YENEEA. Trimming shortened V by 2 bases and J by 6 bases, and 14 bases separated the two germline ends. Here the CDR3 DNA reads TGTGCCAGCAGCTTAAGTCTTCAGGGGAGTCAGCCCCAGCATTTT. Translation: CASSLSLQGSQPQHF.

This clone was seen just once. This chain uses TRBV6-8 with TRBJ2-1, with TRBD1 matching over 10 bases. The CDR3 totals 16 residues. V lost 10 bases, J lost 1 base, and 10 bases stayed unmatched. Per the germline V gene, CDR1 is MNHGY and CDR2 is SAAAGT. The CDR3 nucleotides are TGTGCCATCAGGAAGACAGGGGGCGGGTCCTACAATGAGCAGTTCTTC. Residues: CAIRKTGGGSYNEQFF.

This sequence joins TRBV6-8 and TRBJ2-7; 9 positions agree with TRBD2. From germline, CDR1 is MNHGY and CDR2 SAAAGT. This CDR3 is 16 amino acids long. V trimming: 6 bases; J trimming: 7 bases; junction bases outside the gene matches: 16. The CDR3 DNA reads TGTGCCAGCAGGGCCCCGGGCGCGGGGGGGAGGCGAGAGCAGTACTTC. Its protein product is CASRAPGAGGRREQYF.

The table lists this clone with a few counts. This chain links TRBV11-3 with TRBJ2-2, with D unclear. Between the trimmed V and J ends, which lost 2 bases and 0 bases, there was a span of 4 bases. The germline V gene has CDR1 SGHNT and CDR2 YENEEA. This CDR3 comprises 14 residues. CDR3 nucleotide sequence: TGTGCCAGCAGCTTATCGTCGAACACCGGGGAGCTGTTTTTT. Its protein is CASSLSSNTGELFF.

The chain joins TRBV5-1 to TRBJ2-2, with TRBD2 matching over 11 bases. J lost 7 bases, V lost 4 bases, and 9 bases had no gene match. This CDR3 spans 16 amino acids. Germline V CDR1 and CDR2: SGHRS, YFSETQ. The CDR3 loop is CASSPIAGGRGGELFF. DNA for the CDR3: TGCGCCAGCAGCCCTATAGCGGGGGGGCGCGGCGGGGAGCTGTTTTTT.

This clone was detected a few times. The chain recombines TRBV6-8 with TRBJ1-1; D is uncertain. The CDR3 runs 13 residues. CDR1 and CDR2 from the germline V gene are MNHGY and SAAAGT. V was trimmed by 7 bases and J by 1 base, leaving 10 bases between them. Here the CDR3 reads CASNRVGNTEAFF. The CDR3 bases are TGTGCCAGCAATCGAGTTGGGAACACTGAAGCTTTCTTT.

This chain connects TRBV29-1 to TRBJ2-7; D possibly corresponds to TRBD1 (5 bases). The CDR3 has 12 amino acids. Germline CDR1 SQVTM, CDR2 ANQGSEA. V was shortened by 7 bases and J by 0 bases, with 10 bases between the two germline ends. The CDR3 DNA reads as TGCAGCGGTCAGGGTAGCTCCTACGAGCAGTACTTC. Translating it yields CSGQGSSYEQYF.

The chain uses TRBV5-1 and TRBJ2-5; TRBD2 matches at 9 bases. V was pared by 0 bases and J by 1 base, with 4 bases of the junction left unmatched. Germline V gene data show CDR1 as SGHRS and CDR2 as YFSETQ. The CDR3 spans 16 residues. The CDR3 is CASSLGTSGLQETQYF. In DNA, the CDR3 is TGCGCCAGCAGCTTGGGCACTAGCGGGCTCCAAGAGACCCAGTACTTC.

This CDR3 is CASSHRNRMGQYF. In nucleotides, the CDR3 is TGTGCCAGCAGTCATAGGAACCGAATGGGCCAGTACTTC. The chain combines TRBV6-8 with TRBJ2-5; D remains unclear. V was pared by 5 bases and J by 10 bases, with 17 bases between. Germline V lookup: CDR1 MNHGY, CDR2 SAAAGT. The CDR3 spans 13 residues.

The rearrangement uses TRBV19 and TRBJ1-2; tentative D call: TRBD1 (6 bases). V was pared by 5 bases and J by 8 bases, with 12 bases between. The CDR3 is made up of 12 amino acids. CDR1 is LNHDA and CDR2 is SQIVND in the germline V gene (reference sequence). The CDR3 DNA is TGTGCCAGTAGTGCAGGGGTCTGGGGCTACACCTTC. This sequence encodes CASSAGVWGYTF. Full variable domain (remainder filled in from reference TRBV19 and TRBJ1-2): DGGITQSPKYLFRKEGQNVTLSCEQNLNHDAMYWYRQDPGQGLRLIYYSQIVNDFQKGDIAEGYSVSREKKESFPLTVTSAQKNPTAFYLCASSAGVWGYTFGSGTRLTVV.

This clone occurred a few times. This sequence joins TRBV11-3 and TRBJ1-4, with TRBD1 identical over 11 bases. Germline V gene lookup returns CDR1 SGHNT and CDR2 YENEEA. This CDR3 contains 18 residues. V lost 3 bases, J lost 0 bases, and 6 bases stayed unmatched. CDR3 protein: CASSLGTGGRATNEKLFF. CDR3 sequence (DNA): TGTGCCAGCAGCTTGGGGACAGGGGGAAGGGCAACTAATGAAAAACTGTTTTTT.

This clone was found a few times. The chain couples TRBV6-8 to TRBJ2-5; TRBD2 aligns across 11 bases. V trimming: 5 bases; J trimming: 1 base; junction bases outside the gene matches: 6. The V gene's germline CDR1 is MNHGY and CDR2 SAAAGT. The CDR3 spans 16 residues. In DNA form, the CDR3 reads TGTGCCAGCAGTGACCGACTAGCGGGGTCCCAAGAGACCCAGTACTTC. It yields the protein CASSDRLAGSQETQYF.

In this sample, this clone turned up a few times. The chain is built from TRBV19 and TRBJ1-1; tentative D call: TRBD1 (6 bases). CDR1 is LNHDA and CDR2 is SQIVND in the germline V gene (reference sequence). The CDR3 has 14 amino acids. Trimming shortened V by 7 bases and J by 4 bases, and 16 bases separated the two germline ends. Written as DNA, the CDR3 is TGTGCCAGTATTTTACAGGGAAGCGGCACTGAAGCTTTCTTT. Translated: CASILQGSGTEAFF. The whole variable domain, remainder taken from reference TRBV19 and TRBJ1-1, is DGGITQSPKYLFRKEGQNVTLSCEQNLNHDAMYWYRQDPGQGLRLIYYSQIVNDFQKGDIAEGYSVSREKKESFPLTVTSAQKNPTAFYLCASILQGSGTEAFFGQGTRLTVV.

Only a few counts were recorded for this clone. The rearrangement uses TRBV15 and TRBJ1-4, with 7 bases aligning to TRBD1. There are 17 residues in the CDR3. After removal of 0 bases from V and 3 bases from J, the junction contained 7 bases not matched to a gene. Germline-derived CDR1 and CDR2 are LNHNV and YYDKDF (reference sequence). The DNA of the CDR3 is TGTGCCACCAGCAGAGAGGTGGAGGGGGCGTCTAATGAAAAACTGTTTTTT. This gives the protein CATSREVEGASNEKLFF.